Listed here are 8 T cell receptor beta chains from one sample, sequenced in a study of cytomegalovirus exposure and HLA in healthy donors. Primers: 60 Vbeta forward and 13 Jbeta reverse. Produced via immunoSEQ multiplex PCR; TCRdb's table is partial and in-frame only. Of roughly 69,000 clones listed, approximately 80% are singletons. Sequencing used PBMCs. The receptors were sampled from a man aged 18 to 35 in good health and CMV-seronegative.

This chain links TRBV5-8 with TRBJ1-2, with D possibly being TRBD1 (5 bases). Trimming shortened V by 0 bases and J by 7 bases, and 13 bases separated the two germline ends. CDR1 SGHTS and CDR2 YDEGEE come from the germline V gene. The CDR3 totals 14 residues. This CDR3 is CASSLEGPSSGYTF. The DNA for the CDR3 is TGTGCCAGCAGCTTGGAGGGGCCCTCTTCTGGCTACACCTTC.

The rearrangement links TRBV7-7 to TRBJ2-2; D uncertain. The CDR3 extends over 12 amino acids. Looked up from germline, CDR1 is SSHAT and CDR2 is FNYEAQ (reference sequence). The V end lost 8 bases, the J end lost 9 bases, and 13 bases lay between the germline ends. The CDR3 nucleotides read TGTGCCAGCGGTCATCCTGGGCGGGAGCTGTTTTTT. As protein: CASGHPGRELFF.

DNA of the CDR3: TGTGCCAGCAGCTTGAAAGGTAGATATGCGGGGACGAACACCGGGGAGCTGTTTTTT. Translation: CASSLKGRYAGTNTGELFF. This sequence joins TRBV7-4 and TRBJ2-2; D may be TRBD2 (6 bases). Per germline, CDR1 SGHVT and CDR2 SQSDAQ. CDR3 length equals 19 residues. The germline V and J ends were trimmed by 3 bases and 0 bases, with 20 bases remaining between them.

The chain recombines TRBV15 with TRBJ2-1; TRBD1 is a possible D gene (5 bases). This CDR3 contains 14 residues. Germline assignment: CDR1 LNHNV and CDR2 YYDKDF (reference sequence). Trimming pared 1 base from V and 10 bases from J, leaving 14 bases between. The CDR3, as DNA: TGTGCCACCAGCAGAGCACCCGACAGACAAGAGCAGTTCTTC. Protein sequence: CATSRAPDRQEQFF.

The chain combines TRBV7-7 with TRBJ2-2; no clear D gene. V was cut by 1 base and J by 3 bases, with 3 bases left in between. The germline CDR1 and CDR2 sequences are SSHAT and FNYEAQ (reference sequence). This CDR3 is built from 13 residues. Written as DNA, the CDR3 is TGTGCCAGCAGCTTAGGAGACACCGGGGAGCTGTTTTTT. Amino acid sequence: CASSLGDTGELFF.

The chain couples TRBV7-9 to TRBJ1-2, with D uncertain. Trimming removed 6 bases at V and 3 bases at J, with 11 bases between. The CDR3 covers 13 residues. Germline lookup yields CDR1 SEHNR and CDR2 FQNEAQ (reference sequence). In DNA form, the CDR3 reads TGTGCCAGCAGACGGTACAGAGACTATGGCTACACCTTC. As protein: CASRRYRDYGYTF.

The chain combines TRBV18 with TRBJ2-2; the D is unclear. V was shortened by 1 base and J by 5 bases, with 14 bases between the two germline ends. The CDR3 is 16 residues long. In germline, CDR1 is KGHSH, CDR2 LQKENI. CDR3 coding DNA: TGTGCCAGCTCACCACTATCGGCCCGAGGAACCGGGGAGCTGTTTTTT. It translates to CASSPLSARGTGELFF.

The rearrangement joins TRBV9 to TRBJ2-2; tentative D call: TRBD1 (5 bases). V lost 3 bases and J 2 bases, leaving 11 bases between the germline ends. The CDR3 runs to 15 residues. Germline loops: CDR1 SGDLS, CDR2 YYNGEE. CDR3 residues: CASSARQGNTGELFF. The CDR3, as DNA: TGTGCCAGCAGCGCCCGGCAGGGTAACACCGGGGAGCTGTTTTTT.